A single sample gave rise to the 12 T cell receptor beta chains below, sequenced in a study of cytomegalovirus exposure and HLA in healthy donors. Primers: 60 Vbeta forward and 13 Jbeta reverse. Sequenced by immunoSEQ multiplex PCR; TCRdb stores in-frame clones only, minus some. The sample yields around 150,000 clones, about 81% seen once. Sequencing input: PBMCs. These receptors all stem from a girl aged 2-10 years in good health and CMV-seropositive.

The J gene is TRBJ1-1, the V gene TRBV6-1; possible D gene TRBD1, 5 bases. Germline lookup yields CDR1 MNHNS and CDR2 SASEGT. Trimming removed 4 bases from V and 1 base from J, with 10 bases in between. The CDR3 totals 14 residues. The CDR3 bases are TGTGCCAGCAGTGGGGGCAGGACGAACACTGAAGCTTTCTTT. The encoded protein is CASSGGRTNTEAFF.

This clone was seen only a few times. V and J are TRBV4-1 and TRBJ2-1; 9 bases map to TRBD2. The V and J ends lost 5 bases and 0 bases, in that order; junction bases with no gene match: 2. Germline V CDR1 and CDR2: MGHRA, YSYEKL. The CDR3 contains 15 residues. The DNA for the CDR3 is TGCGCCAGCAGCTATAGCGGGAGCTCCTACAATGAGCAGTTCTTC. Residues: CASSYSGSSYNEQFF.

V gene TRBV5-1 combines with J gene TRBJ1-1; tentative D call: TRBD1 (5 bases). The CDR3 sequence is 14 residues long. Trimming shortened V by 2 bases and J by 3 bases, and 11 bases separated the two germline ends. Germline-derived CDR1 and CDR2 are SGHRS and YFSETQ. The CDR3 DNA follows: TGCGCCAGCAGCTTTAGAAGGGGCCACACTGAAGCTTTCTTT. Translating it yields CASSFRRGHTEAFF.

The rearrangement links TRBV30 to TRBJ2-7; the D gene is possibly TRBD1 (6 bases). V dropped 3 bases and J dropped 7 bases, with 13 bases sitting between them. Germline loops: CDR1 GTSNPN, CDR2 SVGIG (reference sequence). The CDR3 has 12 amino acids. The CDR3 sequence: CAWSKKGGEQYF. The CDR3 region has the DNA TGTGCCTGGAGCAAAAAAGGGGGTGAGCAGTACTTC.

The chain employs TRBV30 and TRBJ2-1; TRBD2 agrees at 9 bases. This CDR3 is 15 amino acids long. Germline CDR1 GTSNPN, CDR2 SVGIG (reference sequence). Trimming cost V 0 bases and J 5 bases; bases outside gene matches: 5. In nucleotides, the CDR3 is TGTGCCTGGAGTGTACGGCTAGCGGGAAACAATGAGCAGTTCTTC. Translation gives CAWSVRLAGNNEQFF.

The chain carries TRBV6-1 and TRBJ1-1; no clear D. The V and J ends lost 7 bases and 11 bases respectively, with 23 bases between them. Germline-derived CDR1 and CDR2 are MNHNS and SASEGT. The CDR3 runs 14 residues. This chain's CDR3 is CASTPNYGWRNAFF. CDR3 sequence (DNA): TGTGCCAGCACTCCGAATTACGGTTGGCGGAACGCTTTCTTT.

This clone is a singleton in its sample. This chain connects TRBV9 to TRBJ2-3; possible D gene TRBD2, 5 bases. Germline V gene data show CDR1 as SGDLS and CDR2 as YYNGEE. There are 15 residues in the CDR3. Trimming took off 0 bases at V and 6 bases at J, with 14 bases between the two ends. In DNA form, the CDR3 reads TGTGCCAGCAGCGTAGCGGCGAGTACGGGGGATACGCAGTATTTT. Translated: CASSVAASTGDTQYF.

J is TRBJ2-7 and V is TRBV4-1, with D maybe TRBD2 (6 bases). The length of the CDR3 is 16 residues. Trimming pared 0 bases from V and 5 bases from J, leaving 17 bases between. In germline, CDR1 is MGHRA, CDR2 YSYEKL. The CDR3 region has the DNA TGCGCCAGCAGCCAAGAGGGCGGGGCTATTGGAGACGAGCAGTACTTC. It yields the protein CASSQEGGAIGDEQYF.

In its sample, this clone was seen a few times. The rearrangement uses TRBV5-6 and TRBJ1-3, with D uncertain. V shed 1 base and J shed 0 bases, with 14 bases lying between them. CDR1 and CDR2 (germline): SGHDT, YYEEEE. CDR3 length: 17 amino acids. The CDR3 nucleotides read TGTGCCAGCAGCTTGAGATTGACATTTCACTCTGGAAACACCATATATTTT. Protein: CASSLRLTFHSGNTIYF. Full variable domain (rest looked up from reference TRBV5-6 and TRBJ1-3): DAGVTQSPTHLIKTRGQQVTLRCSPKSGHDTVSWYQQALGQGPQFIFQYYEEEERQRGNFPDRFSGHQFPNYSSELNVNALLLGDSALYLCASSLRLTFHSGNTIYFGEGSWLTVV.

The chain joins TRBV6-1 to TRBJ2-7, with TRBD2 identical over 7 bases. The ends lost 3 bases at V and 7 bases at J; junction bases unmatched: 6. The CDR3 spans 13 residues. Germline CDR1 and CDR2: MNHNS and SASEGT. CDR3 in amino acids: CASSDPSGREQYF. The CDR3 DNA reads TGTGCCAGCAGTGATCCGTCCGGGAGGGAGCAGTACTTC.

A few counts support this clone. V and J are TRBV12-2 and TRBJ2-1; the table names TRBD2, a call not compared with the DNA. TRBV12-2 is marked as a pseudogene. This CDR3 contains 17 residues. CDR3 sequence (DNA): TGTGCAAGTCGCTTAGGAGTAGCGGGAGGGCGGAGAAATGAGCAGTTCTTC. The encoded protein is CASRLGVAGGRRNEQFF.

The V and J genes are TRBV29-1 and TRBJ2-1, with 7 bases fitting TRBD1. The CDR3 spans 14 residues. Germline lookup yields CDR1 SQVTM and CDR2 ANQGSEA. The V and J ends lost 7 bases and 5 bases, in that order; junction bases with no gene match: 11. CDR3 region: CSGAEYDRDNEQFF. The CDR3 DNA is TGCAGCGGGGCGGAGTATGACAGGGACAATGAGCAGTTCTTC.